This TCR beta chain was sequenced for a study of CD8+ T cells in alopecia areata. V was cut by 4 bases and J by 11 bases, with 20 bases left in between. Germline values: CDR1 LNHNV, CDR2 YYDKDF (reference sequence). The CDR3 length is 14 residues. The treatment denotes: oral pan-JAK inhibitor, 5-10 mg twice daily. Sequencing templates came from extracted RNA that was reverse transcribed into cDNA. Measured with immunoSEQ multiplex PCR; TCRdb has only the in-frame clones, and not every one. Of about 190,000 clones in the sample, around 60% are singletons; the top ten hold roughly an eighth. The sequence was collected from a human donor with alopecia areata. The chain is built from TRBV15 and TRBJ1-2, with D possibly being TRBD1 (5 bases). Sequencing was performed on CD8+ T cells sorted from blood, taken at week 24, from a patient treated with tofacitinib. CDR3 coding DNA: TGTGCCACCAGCAAGGGACGAGAACCGACTCAGTACACCTTC. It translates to CATSKGREPTQYTF.